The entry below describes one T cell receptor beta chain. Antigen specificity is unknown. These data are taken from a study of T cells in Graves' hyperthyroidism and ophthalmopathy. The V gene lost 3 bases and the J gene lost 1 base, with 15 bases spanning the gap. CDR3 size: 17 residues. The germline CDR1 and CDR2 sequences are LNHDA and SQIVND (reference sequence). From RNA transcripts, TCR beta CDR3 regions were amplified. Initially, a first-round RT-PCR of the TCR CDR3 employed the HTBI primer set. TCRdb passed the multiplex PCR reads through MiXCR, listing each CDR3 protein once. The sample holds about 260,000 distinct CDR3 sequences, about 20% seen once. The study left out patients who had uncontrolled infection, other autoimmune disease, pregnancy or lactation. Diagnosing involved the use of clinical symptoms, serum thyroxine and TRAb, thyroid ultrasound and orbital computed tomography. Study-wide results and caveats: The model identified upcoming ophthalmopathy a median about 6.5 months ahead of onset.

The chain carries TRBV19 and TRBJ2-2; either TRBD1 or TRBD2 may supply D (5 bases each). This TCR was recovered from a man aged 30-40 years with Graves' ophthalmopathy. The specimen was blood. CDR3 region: CASSIIGWDRNTGELFF. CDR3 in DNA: TGTGCCAGTAGTATTATTGGATGGGACCGGAACACCGGGGAGCTGTTTTTT.